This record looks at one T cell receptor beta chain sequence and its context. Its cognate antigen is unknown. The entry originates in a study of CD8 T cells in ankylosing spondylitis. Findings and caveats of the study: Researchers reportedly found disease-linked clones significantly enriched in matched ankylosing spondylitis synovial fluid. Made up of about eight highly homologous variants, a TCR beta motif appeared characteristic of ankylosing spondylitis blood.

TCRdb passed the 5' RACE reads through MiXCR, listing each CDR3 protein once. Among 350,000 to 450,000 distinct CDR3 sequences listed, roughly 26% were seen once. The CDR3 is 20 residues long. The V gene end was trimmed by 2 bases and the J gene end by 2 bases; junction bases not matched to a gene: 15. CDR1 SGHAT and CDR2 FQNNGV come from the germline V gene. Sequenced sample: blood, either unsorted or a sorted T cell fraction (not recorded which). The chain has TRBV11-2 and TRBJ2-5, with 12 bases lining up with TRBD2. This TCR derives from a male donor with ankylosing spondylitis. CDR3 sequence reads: CASSLRPLAGGLGQQETQYF. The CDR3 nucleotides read TGTGCCAGCAGCTTAAGGCCTCTAGCGGGAGGGCTCGGTCAACAAGAGACCCAGTACTTC. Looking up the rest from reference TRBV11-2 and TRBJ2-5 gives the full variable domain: EAGVAQSPRYKIIEKRQSVAFWCNPISGHATLYWYQQILGQGPKLLIQFQNNGVVDDSQLPKDRFSAERLKGVDSTLKIQPAKLEDSAVYLCASSLRPLAGGLGQQETQYFGPGTRLLVL.